The 22 T cell receptor beta chains in this list originate from one sample, sequenced in a study of T cells after yellow fever vaccination. From the 5' RACE reads, TCRdb called clonotypes with MiXCR, one entry per CDR3 protein. The table has over 250,000 distinct CDR3 sequences, about 5.2% seen once. The input for sequencing was CD4+ T cells sorted from PBMCs, taken on the day of the yellow fever booster vaccination. Receptors were obtained from a man younger than 35 who received the YFV17D yellow fever vaccine.

This clonotype was detected a few times. V is TRBV7-9 and J is TRBJ2-3; 7 bases match TRBD2. The CDR3 extends over 15 amino acids. The V gene's germline CDR1 is SEHNR and CDR2 FQNEAQ (reference sequence). V lost 7 bases and J lost 2; bases outside the gene matches: 9. CDR3 sequence: CASTPWGGNTDTQYF. The DNA for the CDR3 is TGTGCCAGCACCCCGTGGGGGGGGAACACAGATACGCAGTATTTT.

The sample holds many counts of this clonotype. This rearrangement joins TRBV20-1 to TRBJ1-6; TRBD1 matches 7 bases. The CDR3 is made up of 13 amino acids. From germline, CDR1 is DFQATT and CDR2 SNEGSKA (reference sequence). The trim removed 3 bases at V and 6 bases at J, leaving 2 bases unmatched. CDR3 protein: CSASGDSNSPLHF. The CDR3 DNA reads as TGCAGTGCTAGTGGGGACAGTAATTCACCCCTCCACTTT.

Concerning this clonotype itself: This could be a read error, since a much larger clone is one nucleotide away. The V gene is TRBV3-1, the J gene TRBJ2-5; D ambiguous. Germline V gene lookup returns CDR1 LGHDT and CDR2 YNNKEL (reference sequence). The length of the CDR3 is 11 residues. In nucleotides, the CDR3 is TGTGACAGCAGCCAAGACGAGACCCAGTACTTC. It specifies CDSSQDETQYF.

This clonotype was counted a few times. The DNA is omitted, as the CDR3 cannot be located on it reliably, and the CDR3 follows TCRdb's listing. The chain recombines TRBV25-1 with TRBJ1-4; TRBD1 reflects the table's D call only, with no check against the DNA. Germline CDR1 MGHDK, CDR2 SYGVNS. The CDR3 contains 18 residues when both ends are counted. The CDR3 reads CASSSPGTGKVTEKLFFF.

This clonotype was counted many times. V gene TRBV3-1 combines with J gene TRBJ1-2; D is unclear. The V and J ends lost 2 bases and 5 bases respectively, with 12 bases between them. The CDR3 runs to 14 residues. Germline CDR1 and CDR2: LGHDT and YNNKEL (reference sequence). CDR3: CASSQFVQSYGYTF. In DNA form, the CDR3 reads TGTGCCAGCAGCCAATTTGTACAGTCTTATGGCTACACCTTC. The variable domain in full, with the rest retrieved from reference TRBV3-1 and TRBJ1-2, is DTAVSQTPKYLVTQMGNDKSIKCEQNLGHDTMYWYKQDSKKFLKIMFSYNNKELIINETVPNRFSPKSPDKAHLNLHINSLELGDSAVYFCASSQFVQSYGYTFGSGTRLTVV.

This clonotype was detected a few times. The chain employs TRBV5-1 and TRBJ2-5; perhaps TRBD2 as D (6 bases). Germline assignment: CDR1 SGHRS and CDR2 YFSETQ. Trimming pared 3 bases from V and 2 bases from J, leaving 17 bases between. This CDR3 comprises 16 residues. This CDR3 is CASSSTGGVTQETQYF. For the CDR3, the DNA is TGCGCCAGCAGCTCTACTGGCGGGGTAACTCAAGAGACCCAGTACTTC.

The genes are TRBV20-1 and TRBJ2-2, with 13 bases that match TRBD2. Germline CDR1 DFQATT, CDR2 SNEGSKA (reference sequence). The length of the CDR3 is 19 residues. V gave up 0 bases and J gave up 0 bases; unmatched junction bases: 7. The CDR3 sequence is CSARDRRLAGGTNTGELFF. In DNA, the CDR3 is TGCAGTGCTAGAGATAGGCGACTAGCGGGGGGCACGAACACCGGGGAGCTGTTTTTT.

This clonotype occurred many times. The rearrangement joins TRBV7-2 to TRBJ2-5, with D perhaps being TRBD1 or TRBD2 (6 bases each). V lost 5 bases, J lost 5 bases, and 15 bases lay in between. The CDR3 has 14 amino acids. Germline lookup yields CDR1 SGHTA and CDR2 FQGNSA. Written as DNA, the CDR3 is TGTGCCAGCAGCCCGCTCGGAGGGGGGGAGACCCAGTACTTC. It translates to CASSPLGGGETQYF. Together with reference TRBV7-2 and TRBJ2-5, the CDR3 gives the full variable domain: GAGVSQSPSNKVTEKGKDVELRCDPISGHTALYWYRQSLGQGLEFLIYFQGNSAPDKSGLPSDRFSAERTGGSVSTLTIQRTQQEDSAVYLCASSPLGGGETQYFGPGTRLLVL.

Of note for this clonotype: This may be a read error, as it is one base from a much larger clone. The CDR3 does not close with the conserved phenylalanine or tryptophan, likely indicating a read error. The rearrangement links TRBV12-3 or TRBV12-4 to TRBJ1-1, with TRBD1 identical over 7 bases. The CDR3 loop spans 14 amino acids. V was clipped by 2 bases and J by 3 bases; unmatched bases: 3. This CDR3 reads CASSLTGDYTEAFL. The CDR3 DNA sequence: TGTGCCAGCAGTTTAACAGGGGATTACACTGAAGCTTTCCTT.

The rearrangement joins TRBV9 to TRBJ1-4; no clear D. Germline lookup yields CDR1 SGDLS and CDR2 YYNGEE. V was pared by 3 bases and J by 11 bases, with 14 bases between. This CDR3 region has 13 residues. DNA of the CDR3: TGTGCCAGCAGCGACCACCCCAGAGGGAAACTGTTTTTT. Amino acids: CASSDHPRGKLFF.

The chain is built from TRBV6-2 or TRBV6-3 and TRBJ2-7; tentative D call: TRBD1 (6 bases). Germline V gene sequence: CDR1 MNHEY, CDR2 SVGEGT. The CDR3 runs 16 residues. Trimming left V 5 bases short and J 0 bases short, with 17 bases between. The CDR3 sequence is CASSPPRGSLSYEQYV. The CDR3 DNA reads TGTGCCAGCAGTCCCCCCAGGGGATCCCTCTCCTACGAGCAGTACGTC.

The chain has TRBV18 and TRBJ1-4, with 7 bases that match TRBD1. The CDR3 is 16 residues long. V trimming: 2 bases; J trimming: 3 bases; junction bases outside the gene matches: 6. Germline V gives CDR1 KGHSH, CDR2 LQKENI. The CDR3, as DNA: TGTGCCAGCTCACCAGCTCGGACAGGCGCTAATGAAAAACTGTTTTTT. Its protein product is CASSPARTGANEKLFF. The full variable domain, its missing parts supplied by reference TRBV18 and TRBJ1-4, is NAGVMQNPRHLVRRRGQEARLRCSPMKGHSHVYWYRQLPEEGLKFMVYLQKENIIDESGMPKERFSAEFPKEGPSILRIQQVVRGDSAAYFCASSPARTGANEKLFFGSGTQLSVL.

The sample holds many counts of this clonotype. The chain joins TRBV29-1 to TRBJ2-7, with TRBD1 matching over 8 bases. Trimming cost V 6 bases and J 2 bases; bases outside gene matches: 0. This CDR3 spans 11 amino acids. The germline V gene has CDR1 SQVTM and CDR2 ANQGSEA. In DNA, the CDR3 is TGCAGCGTGGGACAGGCCTACGAGCAGTACTTC. Protein sequence: CSVGQAYEQYF.

This clonotype was seen at least ten times. This chain uses TRBV6-1 with TRBJ2-3; no clear D. The V end was cut by 3 bases, the J end by 4 bases, with 8 bases between. Germline-derived CDR1 and CDR2 are MNHNS and SASEGT. The CDR3 runs 13 residues. The CDR3 DNA is TGTGCCAGCAGTGACCGCCAGCCAGATACGCAGTATTTT. It specifies CASSDRQPDTQYF.

This clonotype was seen repeatedly, ten times or more. The gene calls are TRBV18 and TRBJ2-6, with a weak D call TRBD2 (5 bases). Germline values: CDR1 KGHSH, CDR2 LQKENI. Trimming stripped 3 bases from V and 0 bases from J, with 12 bases between. The CDR3 loop spans 17 amino acids. CDR3 sequence (DNA): TGTGCCAGCTCACCGAGGGCAGCGACCTCTGGGGCCAACGTCCTGACTTTC. The encoded protein is CASSPRAATSGANVLTF.

The genes are TRBV15 and TRBJ2-3; no firm D call. Germline V gene data show CDR1 as LNHNV and CDR2 as YYDKDF (reference sequence). The V and J ends lost 0 bases and 6 bases respectively, with 7 bases between them. CDR3 size: 13 residues. The chain's CDR3 is CATSRDISDTQYF. CDR3 in DNA: TGTGCCACCAGCAGAGATATTTCGGATACGCAGTATTTT.

This clonotype turned up a few times. This chain connects TRBV7-3 to TRBJ1-6; tentative D call: TRBD1 (6 bases). CDR3 length: 15 residues. V shed 3 bases and J shed 6 bases, with 12 bases lying between them. Per germline, CDR1 SGHTA and CDR2 FQGTGA. The CDR3 here is CASSLGGALNSPLHF. The CDR3 DNA is TGTGCCAGCAGCTTGGGGGGCGCACTTAATTCACCCCTCCACTTT. Full variable domain (rest looked up from reference TRBV7-3 and TRBJ1-6): GAGVSQTPSNKVTEKGKYVELRCDPISGHTALYWYRQSLGQGPEFLIYFQGTGAADDSGLPNDRFFAVRPEGSVSTLKIQRTERGDSAVYLCASSLGGALNSPLHFGNGTRLTVT.

Many counts were recorded for this clonotype. V usage is TRBV27 and J usage is TRBJ2-1; D might be TRBD2 (6 bases). CDR1 is MNHEY and CDR2 is SMNVEV in the germline V gene (reference sequence). V lost 6 bases, J lost 8 bases, and 17 bases lay in between. The CDR3 has 14 residues. CDR3 region: CASSLAPPGDEQFF. The CDR3 DNA reads as TGTGCCAGCAGCCTAGCCCCTCCGGGAGATGAGCAGTTCTTC.

This clonotype turned up a few times. The chain has TRBV4-2 and TRBJ2-5; 7 bases are a match to TRBD2. V was clipped by 0 bases and J by 5 bases; unmatched bases: 9. This CDR3 has 16 amino acids. Germline CDR1 is LGHNA and CDR2 is YNFKEQ. The CDR3 is CASSQDRGGGEETQYF. Here the CDR3 DNA reads TGTGCCAGCAGCCAAGATCGGGGCGGGGGTGAGGAGACCCAGTACTTC.

This clonotype was found many times. J is TRBJ1-2 and V is TRBV12-3 or TRBV12-4; D call uncertain. CDR3 length: 13 residues. The germline V and J ends were trimmed by 11 bases and 7 bases, with 20 bases remaining between them. The chain's CDR3 is CAATTSDWGGYTF. CDR3 DNA: TGTGCCGCTACCACCAGCGACTGGGGTGGCTACACCTTC.

At least ten counts were recorded for this clonotype. The chain is built from TRBV24-1 and TRBJ2-1; 9 nucleotides line up with TRBD1. Germline V CDR1 and CDR2: KGHDR, SFDVKD. The length of the CDR3 is 15 residues. After removal of 5 bases from V and 7 bases from J, the junction contained 8 bases not matched to a gene. The CDR3 here is CATSGTGTGLNEQFF. The CDR3 DNA sequence: TGTGCCACCAGTGGAACCGGGACAGGGTTAAATGAGCAGTTCTTC.

The CDR3 protein is CASSPGLADYEQYF. The DNA for the CDR3 is TGTGCCAGCAGTCCGGGACTAGCGGACTACGAGCAGTACTTC. The J gene is TRBJ2-7, the V gene TRBV12-3 or TRBV12-4, with TRBD2 matching 11 bases. The CDR3 is 14 amino acids. The J segment lost 3 bases and the V segment lost 5 bases, leaving 3 bases of the junction unmatched.